These 15 T cell receptor beta chains came from one sample sequenced in a study of T cells in Graves' hyperthyroidism and ophthalmopathy. It was RNA transcripts that yielded the amplified TCR beta CDR3 regions. With the HTBI primer set, the TCR CDR3 went through a first round of RT-PCR. Each CDR3 protein gets one entry after TCRdb re-called the multiplex PCR reads with MiXCR. In the table there are around 800,000 distinct CDR3 sequences, 38% of which are singletons. The specimen was blood. The receptors shown here come from a man younger than 30 with Graves' hyperthyroidism.

Comments on this clonotype: The junction departs from the called germline gene at one end, perhaps through a read error. The genes are TRBV10-3 and TRBJ2-7; 7 bases are a match to TRBD2. There are 17 residues in the CDR3. Germline CDR1 is ENHRY and CDR2 is SYGVKD. The CDR3: CASSYSVTSRSSYEQYF. In DNA, the CDR3 is TGTGCCAGCAGTTACTCTGTGACTAGCAGAAGCTCCTACGAGCAGTACTTC.

Turning to this clonotype: This may come from a read error, since a much larger clone is one base off. The chain has TRBV29-1 and TRBJ2-7, with 13 bases matching TRBD2. With V trimmed by 5 bases and J by 4 bases, 8 bases remained unmatched. The CDR3 length is 15 residues. Germline CDR1 SQVTM, CDR2 ANQGSEA. The CDR3 DNA reads as TGCAGCGTTAGCGGGACTAGCGGGACGGCATACGAGCAGTACTTC. It is translated as CSVSGTSGTAYEQYF.

This clonotype was seen repeatedly, ten times or more. V and J are TRBV7-9 and TRBJ2-7; 7 nucleotides align to TRBD2. The CDR3 is 14 residues long. Trimming removed 3 bases from V and 3 bases from J; junction bases left unmatched: 5. CDR1 and CDR2 (germline): SEHNR, FQNEAQ (reference sequence). The CDR3 loop is CASSFSLAVYEQYF. The DNA for the CDR3 is TGTGCCAGCAGCTTTTCCCTAGCGGTCTACGAGCAGTACTTC. Combining the CDR3 with reference TRBV7-9 and TRBJ2-7 gives the whole variable domain DTGVSQNPRHKITKRGQNVTFRCDPISEHNRLYWYRQTLGQGPEFLTYFQNEAQLEKSRLLSDRFSAERPKGSFSTLEIQRTEQGDSAMYLCASSFSLAVYEQYFGPGTRLTVT.

The J gene is TRBJ2-7, the V gene TRBV5-1; a possible D gene is TRBD1 (6 bases). Trimming cost V 0 bases and J 2 bases, with 12 bases left between them. The germline V gene has CDR1 SGHRS and CDR2 YFSETQ. The CDR3 runs 15 residues. The CDR3 loop is CASSLDPGAAYEQYF. CDR3 sequence (DNA): TGCGCCAGCAGCTTGGATCCAGGGGCGGCCTACGAGCAGTACTTC. The variable domain in full, with the rest retrieved from reference TRBV5-1 and TRBJ2-7, is KAGVTQTPRYLIKTRGQQVTLSCSPISGHRSVSWYQQTPGQGLQFLFEYFSETQRNKGNFPGRFSGRQFSNSRSEMNVSTLELGDSALYLCASSLDPGAAYEQYFGPGTRLTVT.

This clonotype was seen a single time. The chain has TRBV9 and TRBJ2-6; no reliable D call. This CDR3 is built from 17 residues. The germline V gene encodes CDR1 SGDLS and CDR2 YYNGEE. Trimming removed 0 bases from V and 4 bases from J, with 14 bases in between. The CDR3 reads CASSVGIRVEGANVLTF. The CDR3 DNA reads as TGTGCCAGCAGCGTAGGCATCAGAGTGGAGGGGGCCAACGTCCTGACTTTC.

This clonotype was found a few times. The chain links TRBV7-9 to TRBJ2-5; TRBD1 aligns across 9 bases. The CDR3 consists of 15 residues. Germline CDR1 and CDR2: SEHNR and FQNEAQ (reference sequence). V lost 1 base, J lost 1 base, and 1 base stayed unmatched. CDR3 amino acids: CASSLEQGAQETQYF. The CDR3, as DNA: TGTGCCAGCAGCTTAGAACAGGGGGCCCAAGAGACCCAGTACTTC.

V is TRBV13 and J is TRBJ2-5, with unresolved D. Trimming left V 2 bases short and J 1 base short, with 8 bases between. The CDR3 extends over 14 amino acids. CDR1 is PRHDT, CDR2 FYEKMQ, per germline (reference sequence). CDR3 sequence (DNA): TGTGCCAGCAGCTTATCGCACAGCCAAGAGACCCAGTACTTC. Translating it yields CASSLSHSQETQYF. The entire variable domain, with the rest obtained from reference TRBV13 and TRBJ2-5, is as follows: AAGVIQSPRHLIKEKRETATLKCYPIPRHDTVYWYQQGPGQDPQFLISFYEKMQSDKGSIPDRFSAQQFSDYHSELNMSSLELGDSALYFCASSLSHSQETQYFGPGTRLLVL.

The rearrangement links TRBV10-3 to TRBJ1-1; D gene ambiguous. V shed 10 bases and J shed 8 bases, with 14 bases lying between them. The CDR3 length is 11 residues. Germline V gene sequence: CDR1 ENHRY, CDR2 SYGVKD. The CDR3 bases are TGTGCCAGCCCACAGCCGCTGGAAGCTTTCTTT. It specifies CASPQPLEAFF.

This clonotype has just a few counts. The rearrangement links TRBV5-1 to TRBJ2-2, with a tentative D call TRBD1 (5 bases). This CDR3 spans 14 amino acids. Per the germline V gene, CDR1 is SGHRS and CDR2 is YFSETQ. V was pared by 3 bases and J by 7 bases, with 13 bases between. In nucleotides, the CDR3 is TGCGCCAGCAGCTGGGGCGACAGTAGCGGGGAGCTGTTTTTT. Residues: CASSWGDSSGELFF.

The V gene is TRBV20-1, the J gene TRBJ1-1; possibly TRBD1 for D (5 bases). Per the germline V gene, CDR1 is DFQATT and CDR2 is SNEGSKA (reference sequence). CDR3 length: 15 residues. The germline V and J ends were trimmed by 6 bases and 0 bases, with 17 bases remaining between them. In nucleotides, the CDR3 is TGCAGTGCCGTCCGTCCCGGGACGGTGAACACTGAAGCTTTCTTT. Its translation: CSAVRPGTVNTEAFF.

In this sample, this clonotype turned up many times. The chain combines TRBV15 with TRBJ2-7; tentatively, D is TRBD1 (8 bases). The CDR3 sequence is 15 residues long. V was shortened by 0 bases and J by 4 bases, with 13 bases between the two germline ends. Germline V gene data show CDR1 as LNHNV and CDR2 as YYDKDF (reference sequence). The CDR3 DNA reads as TGTGCCACCAGCAGAGATACAGGGGGGGTGTACGAGCAGTACTTC. Protein sequence: CATSRDTGGVYEQYF.

The sample holds many counts of this clonotype. This chain links TRBV2 with TRBJ1-5, with D possibly matching TRBD1 (5 bases). This CDR3 has 14 residues. From germline, CDR1 is SNHLY and CDR2 FYNNEI. Trimming cost V 7 bases and J 0 bases, with 10 bases left between them. CDR3 amino acids: CASKATDSNQPQHF. In nucleotides, the CDR3 is TGTGCCAGCAAGGCGACAGATAGCAATCAGCCCCAGCATTTT.

This clonotype turned up a few times. The V gene is TRBV7-9, the J gene TRBJ1-1; 7 nucleotides line up with TRBD1. J gave up 1 base and V 5 bases, and 4 bases lay outside the gene matches. Germline CDR1 SEHNR, CDR2 FQNEAQ (reference sequence). This CDR3 region has 14 residues. Here the CDR3 reads CASSDGDRNTEAFF. The CDR3 nucleotides read TGTGCCAGCAGCGACGGGGACAGGAACACTGAAGCTTTCTTT.

In this sample, this clonotype turned up a few times. The gene calls are TRBV11-3 and TRBJ1-6; a possible D gene is TRBD1 (6 bases). CDR3 length equals 14 residues. Trimming removed 10 bases from V and 9 bases from J, with 19 bases in between. Germline V gene data show CDR1 as SGHNT and CDR2 as YENEEA. CDR3 DNA sequence: TGTGCCACCCTCCCCGACAGGAATAGTTCACCCCTCCACTTT. Translation: CATLPDRNSSPLHF.

V gene TRBV6-5 combines with J gene TRBJ2-7, with 8 bases fitting TRBD2. Germline CDR1 reads MNHEY; CDR2 reads SVGAGI. Trimming removed 2 bases from V and 2 bases from J; junction bases left unmatched: 5. CDR3 length equals 15 residues. In DNA, the CDR3 is TGTGCCAGCAGTTACAGCGTGGGACTAGCCTACGAGCAGTACTTC. Its translation is CASSYSVGLAYEQYF.